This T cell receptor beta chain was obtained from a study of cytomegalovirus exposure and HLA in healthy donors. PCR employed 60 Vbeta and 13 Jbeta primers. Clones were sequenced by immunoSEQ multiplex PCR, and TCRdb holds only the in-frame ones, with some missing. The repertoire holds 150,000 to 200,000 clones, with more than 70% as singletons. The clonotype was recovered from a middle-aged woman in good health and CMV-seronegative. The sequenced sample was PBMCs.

This CDR3 is CASSLDTVAFF. CDR3 coding DNA: TGTGCCAGCAGCTTGGATACGGTGGCTTTCTTT. The chain joins TRBV5-6 to TRBJ1-1; no clear D. Germline CDR1 is SGHDT and CDR2 is YYEEEE. Trimming took 0 bases from V and 11 from J, leaving 8 bases between them. This CDR3 spans 11 amino acids.